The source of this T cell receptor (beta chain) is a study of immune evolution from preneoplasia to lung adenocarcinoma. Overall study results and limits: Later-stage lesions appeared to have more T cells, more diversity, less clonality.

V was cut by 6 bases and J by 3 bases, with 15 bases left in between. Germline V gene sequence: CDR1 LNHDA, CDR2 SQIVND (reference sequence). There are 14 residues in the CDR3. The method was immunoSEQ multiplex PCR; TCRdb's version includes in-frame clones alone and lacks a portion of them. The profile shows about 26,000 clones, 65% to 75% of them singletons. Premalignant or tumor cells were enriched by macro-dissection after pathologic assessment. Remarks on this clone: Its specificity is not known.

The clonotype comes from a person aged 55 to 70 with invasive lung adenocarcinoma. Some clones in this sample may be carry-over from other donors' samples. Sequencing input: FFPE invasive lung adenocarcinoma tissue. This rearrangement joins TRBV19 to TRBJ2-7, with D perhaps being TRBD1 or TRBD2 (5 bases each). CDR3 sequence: CASSLYRGLYEQYF. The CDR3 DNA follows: TGTGCCAGTAGCCTCTATCGGGGCCTCTACGAGCAGTACTTC. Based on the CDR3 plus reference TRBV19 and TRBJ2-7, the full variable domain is DGGITQSPKYLFRKEGQNVTLSCEQNLNHDAMYWYRQDPGQGLRLIYYSQIVNDFQKGDIAEGYSVSREKKESFPLTVTSAQKNPTAFYLCASSLYRGLYEQYFGPGTRLTVT.